This T cell receptor beta chain appears in the sequencing data of a study of somatic mutations in cytotoxic T cells in rheumatoid arthritis. Profiled with immunoSEQ multiplex PCR; TCRdb holds only in-frame clones, not every one. The sample has 15,000 to 20,000 clones; over 70% are singletons. General study results and limits: Clonality measured in CD8+ T cells did not differ significantly between rheumatoid arthritis patients and age-matched healthy controls.

This clone has a handful of counts. Antigen unknown. CDR3 size: 14 residues. The germline CDR1 and CDR2 sequences are MDHEN and SYDVKM. V lost 3 bases to trimming and J lost 4 bases, with 7 bases between them. The clonotype originates from a woman in her forties or fifties in good health. The sequenced material came from CD8+ T cells sorted from blood. The V gene is TRBV28, the J gene TRBJ1-6; D is undetermined. DNA for the CDR3: TGTGCCAGCAGTTTTTCAGATTATAATTCACCCCTCCACTTT. This codes for CASSFSDYNSPLHF.